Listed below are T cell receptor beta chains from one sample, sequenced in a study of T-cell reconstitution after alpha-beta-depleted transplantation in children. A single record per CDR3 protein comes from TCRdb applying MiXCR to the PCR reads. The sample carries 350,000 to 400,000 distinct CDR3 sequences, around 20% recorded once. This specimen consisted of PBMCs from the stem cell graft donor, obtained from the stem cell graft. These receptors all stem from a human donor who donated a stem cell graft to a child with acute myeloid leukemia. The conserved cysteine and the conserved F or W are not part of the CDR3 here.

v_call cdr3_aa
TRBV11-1 ASSPIAGAVYNEQF
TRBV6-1 ASSRDTGYYEQY
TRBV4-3 ASSQGFGISGANVLT
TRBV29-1 SVVDRGDYGYT
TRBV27 ASSTLTGFGETQY
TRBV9 ASSRRTGYNEQF
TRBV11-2 ASSPRGSRERETQY
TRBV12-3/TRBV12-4 ASSKSGQPQETQY
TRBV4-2 ASSQGTGESSSYNEQF
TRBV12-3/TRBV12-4 ASSLRQGNYGYT
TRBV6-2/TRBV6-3 ASSGTSGSGGWNEQF
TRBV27 ASSLRGNNYEQY
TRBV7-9 ASWTSGRDEQF
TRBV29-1 SVLGQGDEKLF
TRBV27 ASSLYWDRTYNEQF
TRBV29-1 SVSRTGSSGNTIY
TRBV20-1 SAEGLPGTGGISNNQPQH
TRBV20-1 SAREGTSGLGYNEQF
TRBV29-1 SVVSGRGADTQY
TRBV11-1 ASSLSRDTYSLAKNIQY
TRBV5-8 ASSWGQGRFGYT
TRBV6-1 ASTQQGASNSPLH
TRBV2 ASSEIGQPYGYT
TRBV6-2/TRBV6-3 ASSRAGRNTIY
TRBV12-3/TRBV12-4 ASSLTGEITDTQY
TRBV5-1 ASSLTGTAIVEQY
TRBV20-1 SAPKDIEAF
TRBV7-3 ASRGPADNEQF
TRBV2 ASSAQGSSYNEQF
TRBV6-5 ASSYGGRETQY
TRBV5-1 ASTPGWGDNEQF
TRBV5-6 ASSRTGGFTGELF
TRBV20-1 SARDEAGGLRTDTQY
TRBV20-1 SARAPVDSNEQF
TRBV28 ASNGNDNTDTQY
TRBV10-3 ATSIWGTGGTHRINEQF
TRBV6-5 ASSYLGTSGEQY
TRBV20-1 SARSLAGFNQPQH
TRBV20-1 SASRTSDNEQF
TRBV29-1 SAEGGGETQY
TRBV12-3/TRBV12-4 ASSSRTKTHTGELF
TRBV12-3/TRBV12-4 ASSSTDRIYGYT
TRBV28 ATSYGDVSGANVLT
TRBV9 ASSVTSSTGELF
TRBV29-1 SVRRLTSTDTQY